This is a list of T cell receptor beta chains from one sample in a study of blood T cell repertoires in COVID-19. Sequencing was performed with immunoSEQ multiplex PCR; in TCRdb, only in-frame clones are kept and a portion is missing. The data hold approximately 220,000 clones, with around four fifths observed a single time. Specimen: peripheral blood. The receptors come from a woman aged 45-59 years with acute or convalescent COVID-19. Both conserved end residues are part of each CDR3. The D gene is left open where the match is weak. For some rows the clone size is stated as once, few or many, or as a class when expanded; others skip it.

v_gene: TRBV25-1
abundance: .
d_gene: .
j_gene: TRBJ2-5
CDR3nt: TGTGCCAGCAGTGAATCTACGGGAAGCCAAGAGACCCAGTACTTC
CDR3aa: CASSESTGSQETQYF

v_gene: TRBV28
abundance: few
d_gene: TRBD1
j_gene: TRBJ2-7
CDR3nt: TGTGCCAGCAGTGTCTTCGGACAGGGGCCCTCCTACGAGCAGTACTTC
CDR3aa: CASSVFGQGPSYEQYF

v_gene: TRBV5-4
abundance: .
d_gene: TRBD1
j_gene: TRBJ2-2
CDR3nt: TGTGCCAGCAGCTTGGGAGCGGGACAGGGCCGGGAGCTGTTTTTT
CDR3aa: CASSLGAGQGRELFF

v_gene: TRBV24-1
abundance: .
d_gene: .
j_gene: TRBJ2-5
CDR3nt: TGTGCCACCAGTGGGGCGGGCCAAGAGACCCAGTACTTC
CDR3aa: CATSGAGQETQYF

v_gene: TRBV20-1
abundance: .
d_gene: .
j_gene: TRBJ1-1
CDR3nt: TGCAGTGCTAGCCTAGCGCTTGAAGCTTTCTTT
CDR3aa: CSASLALEAFF

v_gene: TRBV4-2
abundance: .
d_gene: TRBD2
j_gene: TRBJ2-2
CDR3nt: TGTGCCAGCAGCCCGGCTAGCGGGAGCGACACCGGGGAGCTGTTTTTT
CDR3aa: CASSPASGSDTGELFF

v_gene: TRBV6-5
abundance: .
d_gene: .
j_gene: TRBJ2-1
CDR3nt: TGTGCCAGCGGTCGTAGAGATAGCTACAATGAGCAGTTCTTC
CDR3aa: CASGRRDSYNEQFF

v_gene: TRBV5-6
abundance: .
d_gene: .
j_gene: TRBJ1-3
CDR3nt: TGTGCCAGCAGCCCCGGGCAGGGGATAGGAAACACCATATATTTT
CDR3aa: CASSPGQGIGNTIYF

v_gene: TRBV29-1
abundance: .
d_gene: .
j_gene: TRBJ2-7
CDR3nt: TGCAGCGCTCGAGGGCGCCGAGACGAGCAGTACTTC
CDR3aa: CSARGRRDEQYF

v_gene: TRBV18
abundance: .
d_gene: .
j_gene: TRBJ2-5
CDR3nt: TGTGCCAGCTCCCCGACACGTCAAGAGACCCAGTACTTC
CDR3aa: CASSPTRQETQYF

v_gene: TRBV13
abundance: .
d_gene: TRBD1
j_gene: TRBJ1-3
CDR3nt: TGTGCCAGCAGCTCCCGAGGACAGGGGGCGATAGGAAACACCATATATTTT
CDR3aa: CASSSRGQGAIGNTIYF

v_gene: TRBV11-3
abundance: .
d_gene: TRBD2
j_gene: TRBJ2-2
CDR3nt: TGTGCCAGCAGCCCACAGACTAGCGTGAACACCGGGGAGCTGTTTTTT
CDR3aa: CASSPQTSVNTGELFF

v_gene: TRBV3-1/TRBV3-2
abundance: .
d_gene: TRBD1
j_gene: TRBJ2-7
CDR3nt: TGTGCCAGCAGTCCCGGGACAGGGGGCCACGAGCAGTACTTC
CDR3aa: CASSPGTGGHEQYF

v_gene: TRBV11-2
abundance: few
d_gene: .
j_gene: TRBJ1-1
CDR3nt: TGTGCCAGCAGCACTGAAGTTTTGAACACTGAAGCTTTCTTT
CDR3aa: CASSTEVLNTEAFF

v_gene: TRBV24-1
abundance: .
d_gene: .
j_gene: TRBJ2-2
CDR3nt: TGTGCCACCAGTGAGGAGACTATTCCCTCCGGGGAGCTGTTTTTT
CDR3aa: CATSEETIPSGELFF

v_gene: TRBV7-2
abundance: .
d_gene: TRBD1
j_gene: TRBJ2-1
CDR3nt: TGTGCCAGCAGCTCAAGGGCGGGACAGGGGTACAATGAGCAGTTCTTC
CDR3aa: CASSSRAGQGYNEQFF

v_gene: TRBV28
abundance: .
d_gene: .
j_gene: TRBJ2-7
CDR3nt: TGTGCCAGCAGTTTGAGGCGTGAGCAGTACTTC
CDR3aa: CASSLRREQYF

v_gene: TRBV14
abundance: .
d_gene: TRBD1
j_gene: TRBJ1-2
CDR3nt: TGTGCCAGCAGACCGACAGGGGCCCCATCTAACTATGGCTACACCTTC
CDR3aa: CASRPTGAPSNYGYTF

v_gene: TRBV2
abundance: .
d_gene: .
j_gene: TRBJ1-4
CDR3nt: TGTGCCAGCAACAAACAAGCAACTAATGAAAAACTGTTTTTT
CDR3aa: CASNKQATNEKLFF

v_gene: TRBV9
abundance: .
d_gene: TRBD2
j_gene: TRBJ2-5
CDR3nt: TGTGCCAGCAGCGTAATAGCGGGAGGGCAGGAGACCCAGTACTTC
CDR3aa: CASSVIAGGQETQYF

v_gene: TRBV12-3/TRBV12-4
abundance: .
d_gene: .
j_gene: TRBJ1-6
CDR3nt: TGTGCCAGCAGTTCCCTAAATTCACCCCTCCACTTT
CDR3aa: CASSSLNSPLHF

v_gene: TRBV5-6
abundance: .
d_gene: .
j_gene: TRBJ2-1
CDR3nt: TGTGCCAGCAGCTTGGTATCACAGAATGAGCAGTTCTTC
CDR3aa: CASSLVSQNEQFF

v_gene: TRBV12-3/TRBV12-4
abundance: .
d_gene: TRBD1
j_gene: TRBJ1-1
CDR3nt: TGTGCCAGCAGTCTACAGGGGGCCAGTGAAGCTTTCTTT
CDR3aa: CASSLQGASEAFF

v_gene: TRBV24-1
abundance: .
d_gene: TRBD1
j_gene: TRBJ2-7
CDR3nt: TGTGCCTCGTCCGGGACAGGGACCCACGAGCAGTACTTC
CDR3aa: CASSGTGTHEQYF

v_gene: TRBV5-1
abundance: .
d_gene: TRBD2
j_gene: TRBJ2-7
CDR3nt: TGCGCCAGCAGCTTCGGACTAGCGGGAGGGAGCTCCTACGAGCAGTACTTC
CDR3aa: CASSFGLAGGSSYEQYF

v_gene: TRBV6-5
abundance: .
d_gene: TRBD1
j_gene: TRBJ2-1
CDR3nt: TGTGCCAGCAGTCGGACAGGGGGCGGCAATGAGCAGTTCTTC
CDR3aa: CASSRTGGGNEQFF

v_gene: TRBV6-1
abundance: .
d_gene: .
j_gene: TRBJ2-5
CDR3nt: TGTGCCAGCAGTGAACCCCCCTCCCGGGAGACCCAGTACTTC
CDR3aa: CASSEPPSRETQYF

v_gene: TRBV28
abundance: .
d_gene: TRBD1
j_gene: TRBJ2-7
CDR3nt: TGTGCCAGCAGTGAGGACAGGGGTATAGACGAGCAGTACTTC
CDR3aa: CASSEDRGIDEQYF

v_gene: TRBV11-2
abundance: .
d_gene: TRBD1
j_gene: TRBJ2-1
CDR3nt: TGTGCCAGCAGCCATGGACAGGGGGCAGGAGAGCAGTTCTTC
CDR3aa: CASSHGQGAGEQFF